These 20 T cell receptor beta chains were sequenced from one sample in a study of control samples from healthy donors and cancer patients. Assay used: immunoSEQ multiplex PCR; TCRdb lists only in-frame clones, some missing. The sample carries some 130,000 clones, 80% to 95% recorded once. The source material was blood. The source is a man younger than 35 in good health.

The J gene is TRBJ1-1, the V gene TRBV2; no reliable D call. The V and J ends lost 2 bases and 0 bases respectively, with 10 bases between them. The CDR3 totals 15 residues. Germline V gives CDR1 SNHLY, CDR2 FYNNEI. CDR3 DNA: TGTGCCAGCAGTGAATATCCAGGACTGAACACTGAAGCTTTCTTT. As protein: CASSEYPGLNTEAFF.

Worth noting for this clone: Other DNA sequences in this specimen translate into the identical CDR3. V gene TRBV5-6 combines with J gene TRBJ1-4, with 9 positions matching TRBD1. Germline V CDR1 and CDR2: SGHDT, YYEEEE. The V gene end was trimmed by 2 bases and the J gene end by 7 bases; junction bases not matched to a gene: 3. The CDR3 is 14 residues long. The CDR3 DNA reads TGTGCCAGCAGCTTTGGACAGGGGTCTGAAAAACTGTTTTTT. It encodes CASSFGQGSEKLFF.

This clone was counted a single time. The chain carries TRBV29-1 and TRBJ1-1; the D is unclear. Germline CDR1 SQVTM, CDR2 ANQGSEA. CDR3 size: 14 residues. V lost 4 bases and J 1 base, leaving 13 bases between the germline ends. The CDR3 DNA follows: TGCAGCGTTGCTAGCGTGGGATGGAACACTGAAGCTTTCTTT. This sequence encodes CSVASVGWNTEAFF.

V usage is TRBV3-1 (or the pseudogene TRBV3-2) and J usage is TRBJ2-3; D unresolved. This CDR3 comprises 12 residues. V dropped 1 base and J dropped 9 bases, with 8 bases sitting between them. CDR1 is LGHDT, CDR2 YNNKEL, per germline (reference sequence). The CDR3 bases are TGTGCCAGCAGCCAAGCATCCGGGACGCAGTATTTT. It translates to CASSQASGTQYF.

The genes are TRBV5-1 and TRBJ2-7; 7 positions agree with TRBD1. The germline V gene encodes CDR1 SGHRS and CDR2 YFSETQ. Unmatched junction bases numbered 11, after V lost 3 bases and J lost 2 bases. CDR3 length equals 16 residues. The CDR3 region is CASSSTPGTGAYEQYF. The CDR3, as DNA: TGCGCCAGCAGCTCAACTCCAGGAACAGGGGCCTACGAGCAGTACTTC.

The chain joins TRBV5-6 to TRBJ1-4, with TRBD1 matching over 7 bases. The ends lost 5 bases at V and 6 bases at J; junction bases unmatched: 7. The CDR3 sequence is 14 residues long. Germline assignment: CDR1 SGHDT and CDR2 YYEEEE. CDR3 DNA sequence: TGTGCCAGCAGTTTCGACAGGGTCGATGAAAAACTGTTTTTT. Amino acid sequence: CASSFDRVDEKLFF. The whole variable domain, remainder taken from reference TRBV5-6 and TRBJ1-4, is DAGVTQSPTHLIKTRGQQVTLRCSPKSGHDTVSWYQQALGQGPQFIFQYYEEEERQRGNFPDRFSGHQFPNYSSELNVNALLLGDSALYLCASSFDRVDEKLFFGSGTQLSVL.

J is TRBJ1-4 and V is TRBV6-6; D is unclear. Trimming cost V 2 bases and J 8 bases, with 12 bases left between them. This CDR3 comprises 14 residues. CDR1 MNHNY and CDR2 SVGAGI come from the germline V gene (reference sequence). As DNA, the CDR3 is TGTGCCAGCAGTTACGTGGGAGGCGAAGAAAAACTGTTTTTT. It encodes CASSYVGGEEKLFF.

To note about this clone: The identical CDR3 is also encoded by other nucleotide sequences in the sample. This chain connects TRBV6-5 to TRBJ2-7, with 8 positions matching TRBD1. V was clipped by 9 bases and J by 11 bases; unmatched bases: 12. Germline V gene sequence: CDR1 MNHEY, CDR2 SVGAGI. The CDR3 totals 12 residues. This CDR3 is CASSQNDRGEYF. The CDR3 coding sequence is TGTGCCAGTAGTCAAAACGACAGGGGCGAGTACTTC.

For the CDR3, the DNA is TGTGCCTGGAGTTGGGGCGCTGAAGCTTTCTTT. Residues: CAWSWGAEAFF. The gene calls are TRBV30 and TRBJ1-1, with D perhaps matching TRBD1 (5 bases). V was shortened by 2 bases and J by 6 bases, with 7 bases between the two germline ends. Germline V CDR1 and CDR2: GTSNPN, SVGIG (reference sequence). The CDR3 is 11 amino acids.

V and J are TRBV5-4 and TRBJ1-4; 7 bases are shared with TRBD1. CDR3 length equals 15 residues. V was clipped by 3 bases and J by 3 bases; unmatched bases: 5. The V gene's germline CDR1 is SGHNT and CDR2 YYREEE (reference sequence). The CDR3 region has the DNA TGTGCCAGCAGCTCACAGGGGCCGGCTAATGAAAAACTGTTTTTT. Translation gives CASSSQGPANEKLFF.

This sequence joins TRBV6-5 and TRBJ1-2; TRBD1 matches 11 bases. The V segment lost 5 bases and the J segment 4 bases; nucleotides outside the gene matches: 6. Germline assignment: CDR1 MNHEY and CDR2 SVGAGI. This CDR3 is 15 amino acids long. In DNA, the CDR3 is TGTGCCAGCAGTCCCGGGACAGGGGGGCGCTATGGCTACACCTTC. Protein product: CASSPGTGGRYGYTF.

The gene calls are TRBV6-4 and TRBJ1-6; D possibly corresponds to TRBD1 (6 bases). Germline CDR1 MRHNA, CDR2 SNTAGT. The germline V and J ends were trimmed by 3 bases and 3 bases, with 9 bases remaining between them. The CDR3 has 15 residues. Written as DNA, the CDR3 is TGTGCCAGCAGTGAAGGGGGAGGCTATAATTCACCCCTCCACTTT. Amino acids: CASSEGGGYNSPLHF.

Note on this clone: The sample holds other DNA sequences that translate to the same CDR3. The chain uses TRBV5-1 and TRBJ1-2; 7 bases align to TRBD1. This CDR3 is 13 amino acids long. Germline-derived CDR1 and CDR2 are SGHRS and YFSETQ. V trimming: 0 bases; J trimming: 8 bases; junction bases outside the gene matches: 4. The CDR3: CASSLGQGGGYTF. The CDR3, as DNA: TGCGCCAGCAGCTTGGGACAGGGAGGGGGCTACACCTTC.

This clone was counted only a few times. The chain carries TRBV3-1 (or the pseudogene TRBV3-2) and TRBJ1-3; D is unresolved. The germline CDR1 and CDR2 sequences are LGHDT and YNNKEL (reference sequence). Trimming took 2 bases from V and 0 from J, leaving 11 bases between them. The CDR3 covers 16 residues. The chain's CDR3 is CASSQPRGYSGNTIYF. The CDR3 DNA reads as TGTGCCAGCAGCCAACCTCGTGGATACTCTGGAAACACCATATATTTT.

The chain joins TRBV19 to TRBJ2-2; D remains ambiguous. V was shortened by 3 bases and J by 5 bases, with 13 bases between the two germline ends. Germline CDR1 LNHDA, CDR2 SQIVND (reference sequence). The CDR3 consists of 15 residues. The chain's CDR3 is CASSIGQPTTGELFF. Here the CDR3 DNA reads TGTGCCAGTAGTATTGGTCAACCGACTACCGGGGAGCTGTTTTTT.

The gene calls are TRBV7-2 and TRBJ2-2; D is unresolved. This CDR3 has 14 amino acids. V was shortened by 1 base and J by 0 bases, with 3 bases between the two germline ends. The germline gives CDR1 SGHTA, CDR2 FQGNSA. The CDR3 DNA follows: TGTGCCAGCAGCTTAGAACCGAACACCGGGGAGCTGTTTTTT. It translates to CASSLEPNTGELFF.

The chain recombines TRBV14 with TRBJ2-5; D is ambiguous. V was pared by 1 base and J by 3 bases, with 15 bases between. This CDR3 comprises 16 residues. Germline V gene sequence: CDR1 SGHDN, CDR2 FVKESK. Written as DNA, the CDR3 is TGTGCCAGCAGCCAAGCCACCGGGCGCTCGAAAGAGACCCAGTACTTC. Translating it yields CASSQATGRSKETQYF.

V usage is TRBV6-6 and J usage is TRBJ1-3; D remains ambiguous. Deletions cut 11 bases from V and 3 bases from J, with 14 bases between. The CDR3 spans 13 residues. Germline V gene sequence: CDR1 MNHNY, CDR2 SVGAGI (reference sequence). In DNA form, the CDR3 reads TGTGCCGCCATGGGGATGAATGGAAACACCATATATTTT. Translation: CAAMGMNGNTIYF.

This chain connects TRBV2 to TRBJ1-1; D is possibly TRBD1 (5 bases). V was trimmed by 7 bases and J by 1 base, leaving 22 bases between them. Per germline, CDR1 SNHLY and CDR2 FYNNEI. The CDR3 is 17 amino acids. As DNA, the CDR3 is TGTGCCAGCACCAATCCGGACGGAACGAGGGGGAACACTGAAGCTTTCTTT. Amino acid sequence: CASTNPDGTRGNTEAFF.

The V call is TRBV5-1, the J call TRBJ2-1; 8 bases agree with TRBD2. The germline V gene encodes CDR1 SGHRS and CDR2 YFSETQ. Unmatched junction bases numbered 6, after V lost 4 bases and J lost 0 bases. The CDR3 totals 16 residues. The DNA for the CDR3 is TGCGCCAGCAGCGCTACTAGCGGTAACTCCTACAATGAGCAGTTCTTC. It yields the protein CASSATSGNSYNEQFF.